The present entry profiles one TCR beta chain with its context. The sample is drawn from a study of early T cells in non-severe SARS-CoV-2 infection. Germline V gene data show CDR1 as LGHDT and CDR2 as YNNKEL (reference sequence). CDR3 length: 16 residues. Trimming stripped 4 bases from V and 3 bases from J, with 17 bases between. Individual cDNA molecules received unique molecular identifiers during library preparation. TCRdb independently ran MiXCR on the 5' RACE reads; one entry per CDR3 protein. The data contain 65,000 to 95,000 distinct CDR3 sequences, about 17% of them singletons. The TCR originated in an adult who was a healthcare worker with PCR-confirmed SARS-CoV-2 infection or an uninfected control (not recorded which). The genes are TRBV3-1 and TRBJ2-3; tentatively, D is TRBD1 or TRBD2 (6 bases each). What was sequenced was whole blood. CDR3 region: CASSPPGRRGTDTQYF. CDR3 coding DNA: TGTGCCAGCAGCCCCCCCGGAAGGAGGGGGACAGATACGCAGTATTTT.